The TCR beta chain described here comes from a study of blood T cell repertoires in COVID-19. Study at large: Sample material is recorded as cDNA or gDNA derived from T cells, B-cell-depleted T cells, or PBMCs.

Germline lookup yields CDR1 LNHDA and CDR2 SQIVND (reference sequence). The CDR3 spans 14 residues. With 4 bases clipped from V and 5 bases from J, the junction kept 6 bases outside the gene matches. Original analysis: Reference gene primer amplification gave nucleated cell count estimates. Profiling relied on immunoSEQ multiplex PCR, and the TCRdb table lists in-frame clones only, not all of them. That table supplies the V and J calls and clone size; D and trimming were determined from the DNA. The profile shows under 20,000 clones, 70% to 90% of them singletons. The chain carries TRBV19 and TRBJ2-3; 7 nucleotides match TRBD2. The TCR sequence derives from a human donor with active COVID-19. The donor label of this sample is uncertain. Sequencing input: peripheral blood. In nucleotides, the CDR3 is TGTGCCAGTAGTACCCCCAGCGGGGTAGATACGCAGTATTTT. This encodes CASSTPSGVDTQYF.